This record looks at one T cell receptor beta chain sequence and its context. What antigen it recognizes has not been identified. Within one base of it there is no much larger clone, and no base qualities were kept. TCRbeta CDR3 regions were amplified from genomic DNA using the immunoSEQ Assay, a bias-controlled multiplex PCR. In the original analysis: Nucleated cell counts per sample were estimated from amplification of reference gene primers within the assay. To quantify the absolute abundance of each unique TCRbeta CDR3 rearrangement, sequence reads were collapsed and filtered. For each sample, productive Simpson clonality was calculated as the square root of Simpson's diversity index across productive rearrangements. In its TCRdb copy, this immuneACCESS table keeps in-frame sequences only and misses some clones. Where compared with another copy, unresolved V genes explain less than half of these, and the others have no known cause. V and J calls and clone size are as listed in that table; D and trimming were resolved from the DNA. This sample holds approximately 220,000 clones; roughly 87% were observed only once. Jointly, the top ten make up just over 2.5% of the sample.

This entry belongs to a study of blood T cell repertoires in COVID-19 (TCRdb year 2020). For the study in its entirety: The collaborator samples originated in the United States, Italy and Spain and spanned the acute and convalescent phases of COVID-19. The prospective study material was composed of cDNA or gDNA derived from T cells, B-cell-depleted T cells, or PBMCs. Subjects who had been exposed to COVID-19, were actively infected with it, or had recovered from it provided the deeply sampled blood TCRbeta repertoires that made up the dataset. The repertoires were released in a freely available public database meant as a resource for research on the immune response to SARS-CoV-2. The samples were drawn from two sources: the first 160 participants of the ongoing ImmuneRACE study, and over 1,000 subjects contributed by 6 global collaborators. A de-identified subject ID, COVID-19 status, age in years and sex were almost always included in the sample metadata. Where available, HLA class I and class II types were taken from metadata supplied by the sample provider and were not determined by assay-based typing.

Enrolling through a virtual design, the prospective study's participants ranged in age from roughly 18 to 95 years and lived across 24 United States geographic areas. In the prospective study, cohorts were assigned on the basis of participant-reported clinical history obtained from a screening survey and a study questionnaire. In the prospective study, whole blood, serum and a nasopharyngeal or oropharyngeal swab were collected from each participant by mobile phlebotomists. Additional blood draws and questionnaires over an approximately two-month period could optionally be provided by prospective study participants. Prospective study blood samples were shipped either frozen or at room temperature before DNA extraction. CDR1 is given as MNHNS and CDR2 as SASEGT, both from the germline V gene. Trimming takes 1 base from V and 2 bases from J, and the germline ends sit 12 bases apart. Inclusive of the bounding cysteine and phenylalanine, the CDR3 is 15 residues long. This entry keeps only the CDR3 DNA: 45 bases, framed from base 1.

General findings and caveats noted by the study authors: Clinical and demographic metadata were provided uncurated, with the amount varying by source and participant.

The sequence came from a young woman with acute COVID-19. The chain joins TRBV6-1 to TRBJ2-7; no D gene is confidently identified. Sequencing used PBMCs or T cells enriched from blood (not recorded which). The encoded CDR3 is CASSEGVSAPYEQYF. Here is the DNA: TGTGCCAGCAGTGAAGGGGTTTCAGCGCCCTACGAGCAGTACTTC.